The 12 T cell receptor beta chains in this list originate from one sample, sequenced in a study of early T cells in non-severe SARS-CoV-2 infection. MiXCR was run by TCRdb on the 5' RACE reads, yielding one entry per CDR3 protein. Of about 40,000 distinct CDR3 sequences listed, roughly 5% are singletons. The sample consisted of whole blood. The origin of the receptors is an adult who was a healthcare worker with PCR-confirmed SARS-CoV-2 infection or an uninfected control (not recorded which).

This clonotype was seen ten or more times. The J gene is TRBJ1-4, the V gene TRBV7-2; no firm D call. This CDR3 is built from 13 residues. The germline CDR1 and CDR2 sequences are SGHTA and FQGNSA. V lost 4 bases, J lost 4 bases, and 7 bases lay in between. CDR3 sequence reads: CASSSPGNEKLFF. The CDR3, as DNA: TGTGCCAGCAGCTCCCCGGGTAATGAAAAACTGTTTTTT.

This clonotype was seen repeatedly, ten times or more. CDR3 DNA sequence: TGTGCCAGCTCACCACCATACTCTACCTACAATGAGCAGTTCTTC. Translation: CASSPPYSTYNEQFF. The rearrangement links TRBV18 to TRBJ2-1, with D unclear. The germline gives CDR1 KGHSH, CDR2 LQKENI. With 0 bases removed from V and 2 bases from J, the gap between germline ends came to 8 bases. The CDR3 has 15 residues.

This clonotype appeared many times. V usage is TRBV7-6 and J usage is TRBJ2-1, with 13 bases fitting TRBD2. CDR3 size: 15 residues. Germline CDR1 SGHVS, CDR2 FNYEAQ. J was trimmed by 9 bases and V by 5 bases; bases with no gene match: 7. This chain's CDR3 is CASSITSGGAGEQFF. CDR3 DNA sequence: TGTGCCAGCAGCATTACTAGCGGGGGGGCCGGTGAGCAGTTCTTC.

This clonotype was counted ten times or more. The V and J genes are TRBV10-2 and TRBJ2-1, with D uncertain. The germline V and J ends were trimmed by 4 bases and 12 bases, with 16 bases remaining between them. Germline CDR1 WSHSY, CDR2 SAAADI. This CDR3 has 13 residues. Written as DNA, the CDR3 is TGCGCCAGCAGTGTTCCTTCCCCAGATGGGCAGTTCTTC. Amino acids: CASSVPSPDGQFF.

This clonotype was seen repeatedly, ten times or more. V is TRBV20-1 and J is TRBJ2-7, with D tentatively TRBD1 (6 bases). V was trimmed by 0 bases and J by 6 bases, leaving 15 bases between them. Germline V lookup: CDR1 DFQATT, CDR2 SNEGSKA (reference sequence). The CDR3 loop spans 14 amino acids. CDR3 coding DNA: TGCAGTGCTAGAGACAGGGGTGCAATCGGCGAGCAGTACTTC. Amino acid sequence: CSARDRGAIGEQYF.

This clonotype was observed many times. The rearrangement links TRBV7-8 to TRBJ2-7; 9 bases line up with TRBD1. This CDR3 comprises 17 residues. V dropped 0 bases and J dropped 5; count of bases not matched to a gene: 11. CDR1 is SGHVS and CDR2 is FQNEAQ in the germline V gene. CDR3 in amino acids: CASSLARWGTGRNEQYF. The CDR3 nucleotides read TGTGCCAGCAGCTTAGCTCGTTGGGGGACAGGGAGGAACGAGCAGTACTTC.

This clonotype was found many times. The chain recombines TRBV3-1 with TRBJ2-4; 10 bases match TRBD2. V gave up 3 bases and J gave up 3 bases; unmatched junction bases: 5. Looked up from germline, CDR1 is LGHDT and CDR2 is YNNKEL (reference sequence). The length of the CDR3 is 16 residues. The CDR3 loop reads CASSQTRTSGKNIQYF. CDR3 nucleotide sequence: TGTGCCAGCAGCCAGACACGGACTAGCGGCAAAAACATTCAGTACTTC.

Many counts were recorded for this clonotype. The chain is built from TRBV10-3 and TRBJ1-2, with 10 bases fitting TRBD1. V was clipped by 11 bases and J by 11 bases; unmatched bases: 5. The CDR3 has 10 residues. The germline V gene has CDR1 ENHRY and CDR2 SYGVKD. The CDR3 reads CASGQGWYTF. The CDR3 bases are TGTGCCTCGGGACAGGGGTGGTACACCTTC.

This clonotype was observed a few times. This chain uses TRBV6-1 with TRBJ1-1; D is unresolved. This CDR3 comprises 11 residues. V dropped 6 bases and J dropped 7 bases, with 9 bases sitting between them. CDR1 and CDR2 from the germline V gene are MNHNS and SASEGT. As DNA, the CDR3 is TGTGCCAGCAGCGATCTTGTTGAAGCTTTCTTT. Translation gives CASSDLVEAFF.

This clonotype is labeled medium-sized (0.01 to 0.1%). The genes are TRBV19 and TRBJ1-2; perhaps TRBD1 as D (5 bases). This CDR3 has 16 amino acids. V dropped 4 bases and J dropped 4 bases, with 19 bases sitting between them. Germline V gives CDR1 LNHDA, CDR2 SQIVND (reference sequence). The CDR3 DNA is TGTGCCAGTAGTACCGCCGGGACCCGGGTCCCCTATGGCTACACCTTC. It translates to CASSTAGTRVPYGYTF.

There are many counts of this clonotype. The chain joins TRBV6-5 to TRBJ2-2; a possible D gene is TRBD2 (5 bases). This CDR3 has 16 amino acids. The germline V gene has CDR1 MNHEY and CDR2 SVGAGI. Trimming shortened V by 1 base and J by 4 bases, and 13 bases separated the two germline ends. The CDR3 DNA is TGTGCCAGCAGTTACTTGGGCCTTGGAGGCACCGGGGAGCTGTTTTTT. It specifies CASSYLGLGGTGELFF.

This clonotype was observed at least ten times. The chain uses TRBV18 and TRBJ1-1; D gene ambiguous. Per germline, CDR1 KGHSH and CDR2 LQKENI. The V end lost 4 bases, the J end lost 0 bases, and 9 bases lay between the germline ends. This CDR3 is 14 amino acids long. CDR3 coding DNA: TGTGCCAGCTCACTGCACAGCGTGAACACTGAAGCTTTCTTT. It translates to CASSLHSVNTEAFF.